This T cell receptor beta chain was retrieved from a study of T cell responses to AZD1222 COVID-19 vaccine (dated by TCRdb to 2020 to 2023). For context, the study as a whole: AZD1222 recipients with second doses at about 4 weeks or about 12 weeks were pooled, because spike-specific TCR depth and breadth did not differ between schedules. TCR sequencing was performed for 233 trial participants, of whom about 200 were given two doses of AZD1222 and 26 were given two doses of MenACWY control vaccine. Trial participants were enrolled by age into 18-55, 56-69 and 70-plus year subgroups, with roughly 150, 30 and 60 TCR-sequenced participants respectively. What the study reported, not specific to this receptor: Conclusions about previously exposed vaccinees are limited because only six or seven AZD1222 recipients were SARS-CoV-2 seropositive at baseline. The 56-69-year group was small, and its depth increase did not reach significance, likely because of low power. Most participants were white British and females outnumbered males, and the authors suggested that clonal diversity may have been underestimated. Reportedly, almost half of the unique spike-specific TCRs recognized epitopes lying outside the regions that are mutated in the B.1.351 and B.1.1.7 variants. The vaccine-associated CD4 TCRs covered the entire spike protein, and the dominant responses fell in regions 160-218 and 743-854. A significant rise in spike-specific TCR breadth and depth was observed after two AZD1222 doses relative to day 0 and relative to MenACWY recipients. Because no samples from the day 14 peak response were available, repertoires could be characterized only after the peak T cell response.

A word on this clone: What this receptor recognizes is not known. No base-level quality is on record; no much larger clone is a single base apart.

The CDR3 regions of human TCRbeta chains were subjected to immunosequencing. From the authors' description of their analysis: Repertoire TCRs were matched against a reference library of SARS-CoV-2-specific TCRs generated with the MIRA antigen-specificity platform. Breadth meant the fraction of unique TCRs that were SARS-CoV-2-associated, whereas depth meant the fraction of total T cells that were SARS-CoV-2-associated. Using the MIRA data, each spike-specific TCR was assigned both to the spike region to which the TCR was reactive and to a CD4 or CD8 class. Log10-transformed breadth and depth values were compared by one-way ANOVA with Sidak's multiple comparisons tests. The table comes from immuneACCESS by way of TCRdb, which keeps in-frame sequences with V and J called. Part of the clones is missing from these tables; in studies checked, under half for an unresolved V gene and the rest for unknown reasons. D and trimming were read from the DNA, whereas the V and J calls and clone size are those reported in that table. This sample holds approximately 150,000 clones; 90% were observed only once. The ten largest clones capture about 2.8% of the sample.

The sample's time point label is to be understood as: baseline before first vaccination. Samples from vaccinated people were obtained from the UK trials COV001 and COV002, which included a single-blind randomized controlled phase 2/3 trial of AZD1222 (ChAdOx1 nCoV-19) in healthy adults. Trial participant PBMC samples were collected at day 0 and day 28 after the second dose for TCRbeta chain sequencing. The sequences come from peripheral blood, collected on day 0 of AZD1222 vaccination. This TCR was sampled from an adult in good health.

The CDR3 reads as follows: CASSREGQKYGYTF. Read as DNA, the sequence is TGCGCCAGCAGCCGCGAGGGACAGAAGTATGGCTACACCTTC. The V gene is TRBV5-1 and the J gene is TRBJ1-2, and TRBD1 matches 7 of the central bases. The germline V gene provides CDR1 SGHRS and CDR2 YFSETQ. The germline V and J ends show losses of 4 bases and 5 bases respectively, and no gene match explains 8 bases of the junction. The CDR3 has 14 amino acids, counting the end cysteine and phenylalanine. Only CDR3 DNA remains: 42 bases, in frame from the first base.